This T cell receptor beta chain was retrieved from a study of monozygotic twins with inflammatory bowel disease. Study results and limitations: Relative to healthy twins, IBD patients had fewer clonotypes in common with others, a gap that was especially apparent with disease activity.

TCRdb re-analyzed the 5' RACE reads; it lists each CDR3 protein once, without DNA. The table gives 350,000 to 400,000 distinct CDR3 sequences; the top ten clones make up 2% to 3% of it. Note on this clonotype: Its specificity is unknown.

The germline CDR1 and CDR2 sequences are MDHEN and SYDVKM. The CDR3 length is 14 residues. This chain connects TRBV28 to TRBJ2-1; TCRdb calls TRBD1, which cannot be checked without DNA. The receptor's source is a human donor with ulcerative colitis or Crohn's disease, or a healthy co-twin of an affected twin (not recorded which). Sequencing was done on a sample of blood. CDR3 sequence: CASSPPDRDHEQFF.